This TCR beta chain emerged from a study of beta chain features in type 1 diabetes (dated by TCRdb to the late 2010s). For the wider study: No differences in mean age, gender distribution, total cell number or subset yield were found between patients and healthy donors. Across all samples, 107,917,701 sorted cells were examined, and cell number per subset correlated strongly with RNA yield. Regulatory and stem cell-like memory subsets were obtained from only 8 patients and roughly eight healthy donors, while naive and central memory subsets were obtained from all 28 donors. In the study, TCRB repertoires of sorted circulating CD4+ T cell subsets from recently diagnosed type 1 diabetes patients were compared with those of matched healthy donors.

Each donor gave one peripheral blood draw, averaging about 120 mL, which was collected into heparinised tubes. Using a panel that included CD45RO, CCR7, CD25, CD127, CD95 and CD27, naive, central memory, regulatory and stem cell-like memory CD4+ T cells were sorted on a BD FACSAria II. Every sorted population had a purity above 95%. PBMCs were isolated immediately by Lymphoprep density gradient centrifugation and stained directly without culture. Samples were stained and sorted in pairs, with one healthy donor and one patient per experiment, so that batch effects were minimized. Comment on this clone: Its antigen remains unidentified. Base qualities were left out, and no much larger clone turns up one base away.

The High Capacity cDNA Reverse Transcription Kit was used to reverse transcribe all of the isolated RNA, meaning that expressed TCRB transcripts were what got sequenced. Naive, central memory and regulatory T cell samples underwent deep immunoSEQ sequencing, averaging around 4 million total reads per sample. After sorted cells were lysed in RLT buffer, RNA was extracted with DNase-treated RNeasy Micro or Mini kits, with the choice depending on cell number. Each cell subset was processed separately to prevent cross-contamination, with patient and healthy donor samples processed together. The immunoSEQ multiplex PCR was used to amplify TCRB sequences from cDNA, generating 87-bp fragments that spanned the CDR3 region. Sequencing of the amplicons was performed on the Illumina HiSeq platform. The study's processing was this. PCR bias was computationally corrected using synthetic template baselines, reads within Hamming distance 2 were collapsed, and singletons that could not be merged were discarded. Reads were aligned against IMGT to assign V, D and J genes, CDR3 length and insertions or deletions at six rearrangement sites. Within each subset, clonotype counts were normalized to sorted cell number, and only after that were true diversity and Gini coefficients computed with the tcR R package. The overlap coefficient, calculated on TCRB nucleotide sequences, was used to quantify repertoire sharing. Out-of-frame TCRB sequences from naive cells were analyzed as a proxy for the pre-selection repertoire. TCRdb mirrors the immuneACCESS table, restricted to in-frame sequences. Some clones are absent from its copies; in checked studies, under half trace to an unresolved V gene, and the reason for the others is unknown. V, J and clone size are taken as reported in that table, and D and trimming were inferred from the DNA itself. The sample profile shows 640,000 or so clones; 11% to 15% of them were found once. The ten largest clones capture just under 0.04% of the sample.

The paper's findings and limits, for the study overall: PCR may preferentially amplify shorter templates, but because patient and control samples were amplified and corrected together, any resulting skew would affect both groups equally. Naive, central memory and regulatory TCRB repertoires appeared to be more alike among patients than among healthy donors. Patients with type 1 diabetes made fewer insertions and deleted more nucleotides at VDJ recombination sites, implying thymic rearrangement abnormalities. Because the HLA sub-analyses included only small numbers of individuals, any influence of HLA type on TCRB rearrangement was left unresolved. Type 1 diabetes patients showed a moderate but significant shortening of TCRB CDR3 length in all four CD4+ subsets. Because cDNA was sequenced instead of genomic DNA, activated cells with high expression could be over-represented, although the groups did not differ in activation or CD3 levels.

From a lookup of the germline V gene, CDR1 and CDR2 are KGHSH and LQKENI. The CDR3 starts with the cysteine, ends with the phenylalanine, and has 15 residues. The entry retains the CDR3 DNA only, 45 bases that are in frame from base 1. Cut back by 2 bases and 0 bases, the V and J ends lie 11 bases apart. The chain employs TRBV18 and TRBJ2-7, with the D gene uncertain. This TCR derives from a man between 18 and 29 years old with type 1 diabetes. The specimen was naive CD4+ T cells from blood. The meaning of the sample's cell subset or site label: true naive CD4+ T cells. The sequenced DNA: TGTGCCAGCTCACCAACCAGTGGGGACTCCTACGAGCAGTACTTC. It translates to CASSPTSGDSYEQYF.